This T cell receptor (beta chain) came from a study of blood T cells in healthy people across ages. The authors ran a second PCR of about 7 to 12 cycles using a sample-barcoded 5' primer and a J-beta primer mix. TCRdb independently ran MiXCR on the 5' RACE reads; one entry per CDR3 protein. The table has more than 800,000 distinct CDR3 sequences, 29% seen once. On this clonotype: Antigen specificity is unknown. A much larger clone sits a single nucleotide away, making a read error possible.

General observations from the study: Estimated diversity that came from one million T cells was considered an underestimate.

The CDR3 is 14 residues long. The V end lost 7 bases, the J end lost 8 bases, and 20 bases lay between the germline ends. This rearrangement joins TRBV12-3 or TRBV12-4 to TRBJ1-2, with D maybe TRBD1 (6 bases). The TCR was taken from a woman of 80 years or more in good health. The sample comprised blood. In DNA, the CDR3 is TGTGCCAGCACCCCTAGGGCGGGGGCACCGGGCTACACCTTC. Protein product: CASTPRAGAPGYTF.